The subject of this entry is one TCR beta chain. The sample comes from a study of blood T cell repertoires in COVID-19. For the study at large: Both acute and convalescent COVID-19 samples were obtained from the United States, Italy and Spain. PBMCs, B-cell-depleted T cells, or T cells provided the cDNA or gDNA that made up the material.

Original processing methods: Reference gene primers were amplified, and this amplification served to estimate nucleated cell counts. Measured with immunoSEQ multiplex PCR; TCRdb has only the in-frame clones, and not every one. D and trimming were read from the DNA, whereas the V and J calls and clone size are those reported in that table. The repertoire holds 30,000 to 40,000 clones, with 85% to 95% as singletons. Material for sequencing was peripheral blood. The receptor was isolated from a male donor with active COVID-19.

CDR3 DNA: TGTGCCAGCTCACCCCAGGGGGCGCCTGGAAACACCATATATTTT. Translated: CASSPQGAPGNTIYF. This chain connects TRBV18 to TRBJ1-3, with 8 nucleotides matching TRBD1. Unmatched junction bases numbered 3, after V lost 3 bases and J lost 2 bases. CDR3 length: 15 residues. CDR1 and CDR2 (germline): KGHSH, LQKENI.